The rows below give T cell receptor beta chains drawn from one sample of a study of tumor and adjacent non-tumor tissue in lung cancer. TCRdb re-called the multiplex PCR reads through MiXCR, storing one row per CDR3 protein. The table shows around 80,000 distinct CDR3 sequences, with over 65% occurring only once. Material for sequencing was distant non-tumor lung tissue. The receptors here all came from an older man with non-small cell lung cancer. The CDR3 runs from the conserved cysteine through the conserved F or W. A D gene is named only where the DNA matches it firmly. Clone size is stated in some rows and not others, as once, few, many or a class when expanded.

TRBV12-3/TRBV12-4,TRBJ2-7,.,.,CASCTFSEQYF,TGTGCCAGCTGTACGTTCAGCGAGCAGTACTTC
TRBV11-3,TRBJ2-3,.,.,CASSYGGNTDTQYF,TGTGCCAGTAGCTATGGCGGGAACACAGACACGCAGTATTTT
TRBV6-2/TRBV6-3,TRBJ1-1,.,.,CASSYAVRNTETFF,TGTGCCAGCAGTTACGCTGTCAGAAACACTGAAACTTTCTTT
TRBV29-1,TRBJ2-1,TRBD2,.,CSVEDHTSGNYNEQFF,TGCAGCGTTGAAGATCATACTAGCGGCAACTACAATGAGCAGTTCTTC
TRBV11-2,TRBJ1-1,.,.,CTSSLTRLGLGDLLNNEAFF,TGTACCAGCAGCTTGACAAGGTTGGGCCTTGGGGATTTATTGAACAATGAAGCTTTCTTT
TRBV11-2,TRBJ2-7,.,.,CASSPDRYSYEQYF,TGTGCCAGCAGCCCAGATCGATATTCCTACGAGCAGTACTTC
TRBV20-1,TRBJ1-1,.,.,CAGAETMNTEAFF,TGCGCTGGCGCAGAGACCATGAACACTGAAGCTTTCTTT
TRBV11-3,TRBJ1-1,.,once,CASTRTGAFIDGFF,TGTGCCAGCACGCGGACGGGGGCGTTCATTGATGGTTTCTTT
TRBV11-2,TRBJ2-1,.,.,CASNLERLGRTSYNEQLF,TGTGCCAGCAACTTAGAACGTCTGGGGCGGACTTCCTATAATGAGCAGTTGTTC
TRBV6-1,TRBJ2-3,.,.,CARSESRFTQYF,TGTGCCCGTAGTGAATCACGTTTTACGCAGTATTTT
TRBV5-4,TRBJ1-6,TRBD1,.,CASSLPTGPGSPLHF,TGTGCCAGCAGTCTTCCGACAGGGCCGGGCTCACCCCTCCACTTT
TRBV6-1,TRBJ2-4,.,many,CASRGVKNIQYF,TGTGCCAGCAGGGGGGTCAAAAACATTCAGTACTTC
TRBV11-1,TRBJ1-2,.,.,CACSLYIYGYIF,TGTGCTTGCAGCTTATACATATATGGCTACATCTTC
TRBV13,TRBJ2-1,.,once,CASSPAPWAYNEQFF,TGTGCCAGCAGCCCCGCACCGTGGGCTTACAATGAGCAGTTCTTC
TRBV6-5,TRBJ2-2,.,.,CANSYWGIGEPFF,TGTGCCAACAGTTACTGGGGCATCGGTGAGCCGTTTTTT
TRBV11-2,TRBJ2-3,TRBD1,.,CASSSQGISDTQYF,TGTGCCAGTAGCTCACAGGGGATTTCAGATACGCAGTATTTT
TRBV29-1,TRBJ2-5,.,.,CSVEDRLGKTQYF,TGCAGCGTTGAAGACAGGTTAGGCAAGACCCAGTACTTC
TRBV6-2/TRBV6-3,TRBJ1-1,.,.,CVSPPFVGQRRVAFF,TGTGTCAGCCCACCTTTTGTGGGACAAAGAAGAGTAGCTTTCTTT
TRBV24-1,TRBJ1-5,.,.,CATSGSRVGTSNQPQHF,TGTGCCACCAGTGGGTCCAGGGTTGGGACTAGCAATCAGCCCCAACATTTT
TRBV6-1,TRBJ2-3,.,.,CVSSEFSFAQYF,TGTGTCAGCAGTGAATTCAGTTTTGCGCAGTATTTT
TRBV12-3/TRBV12-4,TRBJ2-2,.,.,CASSPQHDNAGELFF,TGTGCTAGCAGTCCCCAACATGATAACGCCGGGGAGCTGTTTTTT
TRBV6-5,TRBJ2-1,TRBD2,.,CASSSLVGSGRAEFF,TGTGCCAGCAGTTCCCTTGTCGGTAGCGGGAGGGCGGAGTTCTTC
TRBV12-3/TRBV12-4,TRBJ1-4,.,.,CVSSVQAGNNGKLFF,TGTGTCAGCAGCGTACAGGCAGGGAATAATGGGAAACTGTTTTTT
TRBV12-3/TRBV12-4,TRBJ2-5,TRBD1,many,CASSSTGTGGKTQYF,TGTGCCAGCAGCTCCACCGGGACAGGGGGAAAGACCCAGTACTTC
TRBV29-1,TRBJ2-7,TRBD2,.,CRAQGSGLNYEHYF,TGCCGCGCCCAAGGATCGGGACTAAATTACGAGCACTACTTC
TRBV11-2,TRBJ2-3,.,.,CARNSEGFSDTQYF,TGTGCCAGAAACTCAGAGGGGTTCTCAGATACGCAGTATTTT
TRBV29-1,TRBJ2-1,.,few,CSVEATKSNEQFF,TGCAGCGTTGAAGCGACTAAGAGTAATGAGCAGTTCTTC
TRBV10-2,TRBJ1-1,.,.,CASQSSMNAKAFF,TGCGCCAGCCAATCCTCCATGAACGCTAAAGCTTTCTTT
TRBV10-2,TRBJ2-6,.,.,CASSESGDNRANVLTF,TGCGCCAGCAGTGAGTCAGGTGATAATCGGGCCAACGTTCTGACTTTC
TRBV4-1,TRBJ2-7,.,.,CANSQDPTRTYEQYF,TGCGCTAACAGCCAAGACCCGACACGAACCTACGAGCAGTACTTC
TRBV5-1,TRBJ2-3,.,.,CASSLTATQYF,TGCGCCAGCAGCCTCACAGCTACGCAGTATTTT
TRBV12-3/TRBV12-4,TRBJ1-3,.,.,CASILRLSGITIYF,TGTGCCAGCATTTTAAGGCTCTCTGGAATCACCATATATTTT
TRBV5-1,TRBJ1-1,.,.,CASSLDGLGALF,TGCGCCAGCAGCTTGGACGGGTTGGGGGCTTTATTT
TRBV20-1,TRBJ2-7,TRBD1,.,CSASGIRGNSYEQYF,TGCAGTGCTAGTGGGATCAGGGGGAACTCCTACGAGCAGTATTTC
TRBV11-2,TRBJ1-2,TRBD1,.,CANSPSGGTYGYTF,TGTGCCAACAGCCCCTCAGGGGGTACCTATGGCTACACCTTC
TRBV11-2,TRBJ1-6,.,.,CASSARAGASFYNSRLHF,TGTGCCAGCAGCGCCAGGGCCGGGGCTTCGTTCTATAATTCACGCCTCCACTTT
TRBV28,TRBJ2-3,.,.,CASSSTNQGRDADTQYF,TGTGCGAGCAGTTCCACGAATCAAGGCAGGGACGCAGATACGCAGTATTTT
TRBV11-3,TRBJ1-5,.,.,CASSFLFKLGGLSFHSNQPQHF,TGTGCCAGCAGCTTCCTATTCAAATTAGGAGGCCTGAGCTTCCATAGCAACCAGCCCCAGCATTTT
TRBV29-1,TRBJ2-2,.,.,CSAIGANTGELFF,TGCAGCGCAATAGGAGCGAACACCGGGGAGCTGTTTTTT
TRBV6-5,TRBJ2-7,.,many,CASSWTGTPKSSYEQYF,TGTGCCAGCAGTTGGACCGGGACACCCAAGAGCTCCTACGAGCAGTACTTC
TRBV6-5,TRBJ1-3,.,once,CASSYYFESSGNTIYF,TGTGCCAGCAGTTACTACTTCGAGAGCTCTGGAAACACAATATATTTT
TRBV4-1,TRBJ1-1,TRBD1,.,CASSQMLDRGDTEAFF,TGCGCCAGCAGCCAAATGTTAGACAGGGGAGACACTGAAGCTTTCTTT
TRBV5-5,TRBJ2-6,.,.,CASSLADRFCGANVLTF,TGTGCCAGCAGCTTGGCCGATAGATTCTGTGGGGCCAACGTACTGACTTTC
TRBV4-1,TRBJ2-7,.,once,CASSRTLEGEGYEQYF,TGCGCCAGCAGCCGGACACTAGAGGGAGAGGGATACGAGCAGTACTTC
TRBV29-1,TRBJ2-5,.,many,CSVADRFQTQYF,TGCAGCGTGGCCGACAGGTTCCAGACCCAGTACTTC